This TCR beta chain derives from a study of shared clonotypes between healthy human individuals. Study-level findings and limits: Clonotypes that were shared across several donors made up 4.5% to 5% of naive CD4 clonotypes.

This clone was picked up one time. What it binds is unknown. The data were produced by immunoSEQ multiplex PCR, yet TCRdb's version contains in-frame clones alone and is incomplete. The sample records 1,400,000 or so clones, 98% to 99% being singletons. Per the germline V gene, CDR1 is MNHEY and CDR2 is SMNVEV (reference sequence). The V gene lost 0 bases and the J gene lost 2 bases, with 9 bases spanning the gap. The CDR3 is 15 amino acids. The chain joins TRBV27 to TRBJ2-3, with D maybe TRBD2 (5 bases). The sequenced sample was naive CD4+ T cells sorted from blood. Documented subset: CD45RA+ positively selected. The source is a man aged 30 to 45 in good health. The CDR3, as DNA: TGTGCCAGCAGTTTATCAGCGGAACTCACAGATACGCAGTATTTT. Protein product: CASSLSAELTDTQYF.